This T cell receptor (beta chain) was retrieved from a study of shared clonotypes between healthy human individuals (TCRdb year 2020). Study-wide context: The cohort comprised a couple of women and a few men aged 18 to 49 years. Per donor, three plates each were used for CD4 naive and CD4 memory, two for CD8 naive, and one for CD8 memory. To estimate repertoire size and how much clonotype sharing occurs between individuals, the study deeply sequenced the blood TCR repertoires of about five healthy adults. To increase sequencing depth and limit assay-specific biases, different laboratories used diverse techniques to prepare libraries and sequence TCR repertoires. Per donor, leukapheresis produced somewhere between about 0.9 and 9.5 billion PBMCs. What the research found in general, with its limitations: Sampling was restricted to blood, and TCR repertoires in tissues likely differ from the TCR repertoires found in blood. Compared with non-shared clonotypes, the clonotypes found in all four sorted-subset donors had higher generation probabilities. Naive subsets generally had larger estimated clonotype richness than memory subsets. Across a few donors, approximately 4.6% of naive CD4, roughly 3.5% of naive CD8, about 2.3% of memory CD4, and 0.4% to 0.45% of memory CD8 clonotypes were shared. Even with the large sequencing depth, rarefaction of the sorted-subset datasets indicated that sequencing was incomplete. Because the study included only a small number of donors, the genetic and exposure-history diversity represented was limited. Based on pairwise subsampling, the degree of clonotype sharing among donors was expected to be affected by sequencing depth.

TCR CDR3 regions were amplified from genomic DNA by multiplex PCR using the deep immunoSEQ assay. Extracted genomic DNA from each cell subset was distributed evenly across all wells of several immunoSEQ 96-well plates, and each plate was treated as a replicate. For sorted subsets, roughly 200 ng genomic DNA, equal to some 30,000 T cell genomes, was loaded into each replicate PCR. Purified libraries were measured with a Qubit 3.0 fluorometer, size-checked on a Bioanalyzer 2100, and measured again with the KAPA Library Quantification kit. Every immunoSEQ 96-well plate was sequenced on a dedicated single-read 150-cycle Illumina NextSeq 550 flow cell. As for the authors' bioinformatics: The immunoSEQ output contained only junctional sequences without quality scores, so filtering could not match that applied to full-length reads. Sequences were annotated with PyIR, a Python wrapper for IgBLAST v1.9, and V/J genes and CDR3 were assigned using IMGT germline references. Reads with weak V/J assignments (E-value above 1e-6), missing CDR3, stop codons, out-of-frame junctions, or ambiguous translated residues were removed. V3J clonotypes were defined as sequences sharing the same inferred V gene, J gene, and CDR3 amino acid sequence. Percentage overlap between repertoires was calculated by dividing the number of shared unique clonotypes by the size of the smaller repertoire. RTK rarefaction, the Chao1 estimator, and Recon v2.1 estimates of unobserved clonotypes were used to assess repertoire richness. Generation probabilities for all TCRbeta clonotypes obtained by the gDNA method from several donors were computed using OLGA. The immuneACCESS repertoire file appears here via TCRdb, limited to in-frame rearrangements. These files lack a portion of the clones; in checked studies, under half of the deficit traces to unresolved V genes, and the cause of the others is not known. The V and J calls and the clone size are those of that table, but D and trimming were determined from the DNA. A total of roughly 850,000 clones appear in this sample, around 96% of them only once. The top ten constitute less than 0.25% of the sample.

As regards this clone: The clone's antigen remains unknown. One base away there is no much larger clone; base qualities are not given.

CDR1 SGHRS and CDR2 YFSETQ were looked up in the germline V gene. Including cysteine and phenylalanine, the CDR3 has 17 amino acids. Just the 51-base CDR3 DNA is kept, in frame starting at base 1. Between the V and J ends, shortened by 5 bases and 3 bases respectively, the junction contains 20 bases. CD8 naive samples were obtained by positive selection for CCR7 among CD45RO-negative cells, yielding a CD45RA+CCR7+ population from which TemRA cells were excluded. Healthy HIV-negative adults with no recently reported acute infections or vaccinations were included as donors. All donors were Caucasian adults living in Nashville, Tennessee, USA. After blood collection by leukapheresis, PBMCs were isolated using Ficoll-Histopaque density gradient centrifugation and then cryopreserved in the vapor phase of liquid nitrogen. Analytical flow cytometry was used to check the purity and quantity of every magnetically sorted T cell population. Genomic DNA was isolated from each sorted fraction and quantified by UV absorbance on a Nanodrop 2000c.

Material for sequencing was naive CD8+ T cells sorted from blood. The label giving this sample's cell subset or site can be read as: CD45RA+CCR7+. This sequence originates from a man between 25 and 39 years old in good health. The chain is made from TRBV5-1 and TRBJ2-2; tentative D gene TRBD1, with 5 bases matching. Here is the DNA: TGCGCCAGCAGTCCACAACCTGCTGGGGCGGACACCGGGGAGCTGTTTTTT. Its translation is CASSPQPAGADTGELFF.